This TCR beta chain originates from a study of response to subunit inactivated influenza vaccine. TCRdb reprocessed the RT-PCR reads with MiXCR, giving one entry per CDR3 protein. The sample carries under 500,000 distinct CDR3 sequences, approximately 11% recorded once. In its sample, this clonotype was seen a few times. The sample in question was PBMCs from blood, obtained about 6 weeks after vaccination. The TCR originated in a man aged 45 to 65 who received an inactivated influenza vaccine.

The DNA of the CDR3 is TGTGCCAGCAGCCAAGATGACAGTCGGCAGCCCCAGCATTTT. It specifies CASSQDDSRQPQHF. The chain combines TRBV4-2 with TRBJ1-5; D is possibly TRBD1 (5 bases). From germline, CDR1 is LGHNA and CDR2 YNFKEQ. There are 14 residues in the CDR3. Trimming pared 0 bases from V and 7 bases from J, leaving 10 bases between.